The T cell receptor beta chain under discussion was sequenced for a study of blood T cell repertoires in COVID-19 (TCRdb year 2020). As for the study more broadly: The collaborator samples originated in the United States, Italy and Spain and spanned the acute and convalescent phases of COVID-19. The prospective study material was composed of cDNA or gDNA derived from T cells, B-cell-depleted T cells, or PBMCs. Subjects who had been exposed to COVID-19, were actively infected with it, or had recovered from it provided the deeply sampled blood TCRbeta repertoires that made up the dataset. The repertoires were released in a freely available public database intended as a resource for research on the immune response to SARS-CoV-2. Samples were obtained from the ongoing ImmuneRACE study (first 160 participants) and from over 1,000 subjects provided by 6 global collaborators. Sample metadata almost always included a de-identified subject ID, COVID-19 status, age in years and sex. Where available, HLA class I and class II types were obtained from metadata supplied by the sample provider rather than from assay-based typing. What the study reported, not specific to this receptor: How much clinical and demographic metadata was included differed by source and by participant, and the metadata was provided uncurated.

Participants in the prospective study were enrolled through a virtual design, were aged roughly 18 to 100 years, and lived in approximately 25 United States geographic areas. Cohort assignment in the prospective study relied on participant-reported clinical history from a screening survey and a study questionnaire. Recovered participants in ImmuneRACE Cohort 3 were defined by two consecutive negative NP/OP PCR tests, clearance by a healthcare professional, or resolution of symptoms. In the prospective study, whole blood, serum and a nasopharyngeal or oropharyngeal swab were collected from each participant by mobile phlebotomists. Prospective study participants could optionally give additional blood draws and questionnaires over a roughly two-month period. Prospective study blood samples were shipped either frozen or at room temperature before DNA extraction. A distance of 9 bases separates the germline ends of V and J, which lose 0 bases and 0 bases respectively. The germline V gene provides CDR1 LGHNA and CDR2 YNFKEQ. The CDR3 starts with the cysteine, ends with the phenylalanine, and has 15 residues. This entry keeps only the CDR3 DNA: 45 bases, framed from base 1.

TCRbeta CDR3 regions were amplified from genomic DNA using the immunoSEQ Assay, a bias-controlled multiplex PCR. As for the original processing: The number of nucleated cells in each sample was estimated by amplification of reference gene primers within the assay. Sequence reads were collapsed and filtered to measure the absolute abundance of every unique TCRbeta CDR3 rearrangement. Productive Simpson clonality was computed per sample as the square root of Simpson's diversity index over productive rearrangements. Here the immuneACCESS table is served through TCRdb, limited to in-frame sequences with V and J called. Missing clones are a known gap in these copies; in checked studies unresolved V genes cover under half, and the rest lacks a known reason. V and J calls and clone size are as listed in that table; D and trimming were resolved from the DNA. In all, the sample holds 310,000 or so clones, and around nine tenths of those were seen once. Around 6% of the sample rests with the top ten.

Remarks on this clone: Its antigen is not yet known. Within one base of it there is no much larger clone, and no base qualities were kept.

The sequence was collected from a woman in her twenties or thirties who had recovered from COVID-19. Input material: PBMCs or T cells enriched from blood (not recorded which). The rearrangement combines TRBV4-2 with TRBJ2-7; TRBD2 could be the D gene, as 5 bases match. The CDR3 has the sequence CASSQEDWSSYEQYF. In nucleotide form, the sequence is TGTGCCAGCAGCCAAGAGGACTGGAGCTCCTACGAGCAGTACTTC.